The TCR beta chain described here comes from a study of blood T cell repertoires in COVID-19. Turning to the study itself: COVID-19 samples from acute and convalescent phases originated in the United States, Italy and Spain.

Some clones are missing from TCRdb's copy, which holds only in-frame ones; the method was immunoSEQ multiplex PCR. The sample includes approximately 66,000 clones, 73% of them seen just once. In its sample, this clone was seen once. Germline lookup yields CDR1 LNHDA and CDR2 SQIVND (reference sequence). Trimming removed 7 bases from V and 5 bases from J, with 11 bases in between. The CDR3 is 13 residues long. Sequenced sample: peripheral blood. The chain is built from TRBV19 and TRBJ2-2; TRBD2 might be the D (5 bases). The clonotype was recovered from a man between 60 and 75 years old with acute or convalescent COVID-19. CDR3 nucleotides: TGTGCCAGTACCATAGGCGGGACCGGGGAGCTGTTTTTT. It yields the protein CASTIGGTGELFF. Looking up the rest from reference TRBV19 and TRBJ2-2 gives the full variable domain: DGGITQSPKYLFRKEGQNVTLSCEQNLNHDAMYWYRQDPGQGLRLIYYSQIVNDFQKGDIAEGYSVSREKKESFPLTVTSAQKNPTAFYLCASTIGGTGELFFGEGSRLTVL.